This T cell receptor beta chain was captured in a study of CD8+ T cells in alopecia areata. Concerning this clone: Its cognate antigen is unknown.

CDR3 length: 14 residues. The V segment lost 4 bases and the J segment 7 bases; nucleotides outside the gene matches: 5. In germline, CDR1 is PRHDT, CDR2 FYEKMQ (reference sequence). Regarding the study as a whole: Lesional scalp, especially alopecia totalis/universalis, showed higher clonality than normal scalp. In patients, TCRs were shared less clearly than in mice, and HLA may possibly be involved.

TCR sequencing used cDNA made by reverse transcription of extracted RNA. Using immunoSEQ multiplex PCR, the repertoire was profiled, and TCRdb retains in-frame clones only, with some absent. The data hold 100,000 to 150,000 clones, with about 49% observed a single time. Alopecia areata patients provided lesional scalp punch biopsies and peripheral blood, both collected for the study. Isolation of CD4+ and CD8+ T cells from PBMCs was achieved by sorting. This specimen was CD8+ T cells sorted from blood, taken at week 0. This chain uses TRBV13 with TRBJ1-4, with 8 nucleotides matching TRBD1. The sequence came from a human donor with alopecia areata. The CDR3 loop is CASSSQGAGEKLFF. The CDR3 region has the DNA TGTGCCAGCAGCTCCCAGGGGGCAGGTGAAAAACTGTTTTTT.